This is a list of T cell receptor beta chains from one sample in a study of identical twins. TCRdb called the 5' RACE reads again in MiXCR, with one record for every CDR3 protein. Found here are some 230,000 distinct CDR3 sequences, approximately 5.9% of them singletons; the top ten hold 13% to 15%. The same sample was also studied in work on T cells expressing NK-cell markers.

Sample: CD8+ T cells sorted from blood. The receptor set was obtained from a woman aged 18-35 years in good health. CDR3s include the opening cysteine and the closing phenylalanine or tryptophan. The D gene is left open where the match is weak. Clone size is given for some rows only: seen once, a few or many times, or a class if the clone is expanded.

TRBJ2-3 TRBV7-9 TRBD1 . CASSLGRDRATDTQYF TGTGCCAGCAGCTTAGGCCGGGACAGAGCCACAGATACGCAGTATTTT
TRBJ2-3 TRBV7-8 . many CASSLDNTDTQYF TGTGCCAGCAGCCTCGACAACACAGATACGCAGTATTTT
TRBJ2-1 TRBV7-9 TRBD2 few CASSLNSGGGGEQFF TGTGCCAGCAGCTTAAATAGCGGGGGGGGCGGTGAGCAGTTCTTC
TRBJ2-7 TRBV20-1 . few CSASLRLVLSYEQYF TGCAGTGCTAGCCTGAGACTAGTCCTCTCCTACGAGCAGTACTTC
TRBJ2-3 TRBV15 . . CATSRVVPIHTQYF TGTGCCACCAGCAGAGTTGTCCCTATACATACGCAGTATTTT
TRBJ1-4 TRBV12-3/TRBV12-4 . . CASSRTILEKLFF TGTGCCAGCAGTCGGACCATTCTTGAAAAACTGTTTTTT
TRBJ1-2 TRBV29-1 . . CSAANYYGYTF TGCAGCGCCGCTAACTACTATGGCTACACCTTC
TRBJ2-2 TRBV20-1 . few CSARDRDGYTGELFF TGCAGTGCTAGAGACCGGGACGGTTACACCGGGGAGCTGTTTTTT
TRBJ1-1 TRBV7-2 TRBD1 many CASSRRQGMNTEAFF TGTGCCAGCAGCCGTCGACAGGGGATGAACACTGAAGCTTTCTTT
TRBJ2-1 TRBV12-3/TRBV12-4 TRBD1 . CASSPGQNSYNEQFF TGTGCCAGCAGCCCGGGACAGAATTCCTACAATGAGCAGTTCTTC
TRBJ2-4 TRBV12-3/TRBV12-4 TRBD1 many CASRNDRDYENIQYF TGTGCCAGCAGGAACGACAGGGATTACGAAAACATTCAGTACTTC
TRBJ2-3 TRBV6-2/TRBV6-3 . few CASSYSSSRTQYF TGTGCCAGCAGTTACTCGTCTAGCCGGACGCAGTATTTT
TRBJ2-5 TRBV29-1 TRBD2 many CSVVSAGDQKETQYF TGCAGCGTTGTGTCAGCGGGGGATCAAAAAGAGACCCAGTACTTC
TRBJ2-1 TRBV3-1 . many CASGGASNNEQFF TGTGCCAGCGGGGGGGCTTCAAACAATGAGCAGTTCTTC
TRBJ2-3 TRBV27 . . CASGGFVQYF TGTGCCAGTGGAGGGTTTGTTCAGTATTTT
TRBJ2-7 TRBV7-9 TRBD1 many CASSSPGTGGIGEQYF TGTGCCAGCAGCTCCCCCGGGACAGGGGGTATTGGCGAGCAGTACTTC
TRBJ2-3 TRBV7-2 TRBD1 . CASSWTRRTGAGDTQYF TGTGCCAGCAGCTGGACCCGGCGGACAGGGGCAGGAGATACGCAGTATTTT
TRBJ2-3 TRBV3-1 TRBD2 . CASSPHLLAGSTDTQYF TGTGCCAGCAGTCCCCACCTCCTAGCGGGGAGCACAGATACGCAGTATTTT
TRBJ2-1 TRBV6-1 . . CASSRSGVVRLYNEQFF TGTGCCAGCAGCCGTTCTGGGGTAGTTAGGCTATACAATGAGCAGTTCTTC
TRBJ2-1 TRBV29-1 TRBD2 . CSVPGGGAYNEQFF TGCAGCGTCCCGGGCGGGGGGGCCTACAATGAGCAGTTCTTC
TRBJ1-2 TRBV9 TRBD1 . CASTEGTGAPPYGYTF TGTGCCAGCACCGAGGGGACAGGGGCACCACCCTATGGCTACACCTTC
TRBJ2-1 TRBV5-5 TRBD2 . CASSYGGGSDEQFF TGTGCCAGCAGCTATGGTGGCGGGAGCGATGAGCAGTTCTTC
TRBJ2-5 TRBV4-2 . many CASSQGLDLETQYF TGTGCCAGCAGCCAAGGGCTAGACCTGGAGACCCAGTACTTC
TRBJ2-2 TRBV7-2 TRBD2 many CARATSATGELFF TGTGCCAGGGCGACTAGCGCCACCGGGGAGCTGTTTTTT
TRBJ2-1 TRBV9 TRBD2 . CASSVGGGRSGEQFF TGTGCCAGCAGCGTAGGTGGCGGGAGATCGGGTGAGCAGTTCTTC
TRBJ2-7 TRBV7-9 TRBD1 . CASSPLAPDRGYEQYF TGTGCCAGCAGCCCTCTCGCCCCGGACAGGGGTTACGAGCAGTACTTC
TRBJ1-2 TRBV4-1 . few CASSQELPVYGYTF TGCGCCAGCAGCCAGGAGTTGCCTGTCTATGGCTACACCTTC
TRBJ2-1 TRBV7-7 . many CASSLRDSHVEQFF TGTGCCAGCAGCTTGCGGGACTCCCACGTGGAGCAGTTCTTC
TRBJ1-5 TRBV7-9 . few CASSLAGAYSNQPQHF TGTGCCAGCAGCTTAGCAGGGGCTTACAGCAATCAGCCCCAGCATTTT
TRBJ1-4 TRBV3-1 . . CASSQVKEKLFF TGTGCCAGCAGCCAAGTTAAGGAAAAACTGTTTTTT
TRBJ1-2 TRBV11-2 . many CASSPSGRGGYTF TGTGCCAGCAGCCCGTCCGGTAGGGGAGGCTACACCTTC
TRBJ1-2 TRBV9 TRBD1 few CASSALTGPDYGYTF TGTGCCAGCAGCGCATTGACAGGGCCCGACTATGGCTACACCTTC
TRBJ1-1 TRBV6-1 . many CASSEAEGHPNTEAFF TGTGCCAGCAGTGAAGCGGAAGGTCACCCGAACACTGAAGCTTTCTTT
TRBJ2-2 TRBV19 TRBD2 few CASSIAPRGALGELFF TGTGCCAGTAGTATAGCCCCGCGGGGGGCTTTGGGGGAGCTGTTTTTT
TRBJ2-1 TRBV20-1 . . CSAPFAGPSSNNEQFF TGCAGTGCCCCTTTCGCGGGCCCTTCATCGAACAATGAGCAGTTCTTC
TRBJ2-4 TRBV7-9 . many CASSLALGTGSIQYF TGTGCCAGCAGCTTAGCGCTAGGTACCGGGAGCATTCAGTACTTC
TRBJ2-3 TRBV27 TRBD2 . CASSGTTLSTDTQYF TGTGCCAGCAGTGGGACTACCTTGAGCACAGATACGCAGTATTTT
TRBJ2-1 TRBV2 TRBD2 many CASCRTSGGTNRGEQFF TGTGCCAGCTGCAGGACTAGCGGGGGGACCAATCGGGGGGAGCAGTTCTTC
TRBJ1-1 TRBV7-2 . few CASSVWTAGEAFF TGTGCCAGCAGCGTCTGGACAGCCGGTGAAGCTTTCTTT
TRBJ1-1 TRBV20-1 . many CSAEGGATLLPEAFF TGCAGTGCCGAGGGGGGGGCGACCCTACTTCCCGAAGCTTTCTTT
TRBJ1-2 TRBV9 . . CASSGGPDSRIPGYTF TGTGCCAGCAGCGGCGGACCTGACAGTCGGATACCTGGCTACACCTTC
TRBJ2-7 TRBV3-1 . few CASRAFMYSYEQYF TGTGCCAGCAGGGCTTTTATGTACTCCTACGAGCAGTACTTC
TRBJ2-7 TRBV15 TRBD2 . CATSRDPSGLAGNEQYF TGTGCCACCAGCAGAGATCCATCTGGACTAGCGGGAAACGAGCAGTACTTC
TRBJ2-5 TRBV10-2 . . CASSPGPSIGETQYF TGCGCCAGCAGTCCCGGCCCTTCAATTGGGGAGACCCAGTACTTC
TRBJ1-1 TRBV6-6 . . CASIAFMNTEAFF TGTGCCAGCATAGCGTTCATGAACACTGAAGCTTTCTTT
TRBJ2-7 TRBV7-2 . . CASSIVSAGIFYEQYF TGTGCCAGCAGCATCGTGTCGGCAGGAATTTTCTACGAGCAGTACTTC
TRBJ2-2 TRBV12-3/TRBV12-4 . few CASDPLGTGELFF TGTGCCAGCGACCCGCTAGGGACCGGGGAGCTGTTTTTT
TRBJ2-1 TRBV29-1 TRBD2 . CSGRWRELSYNEQFF TGCAGCGGAAGATGGCGGGAGTTGTCCTACAATGAGCAGTTCTTC